This TCR beta chain originates from a study of T cell repertoires in cytomegalovirus infection. As for the study in general: Selection of CMV epitopes for the study included recently identified HLA-C-restricted and well-studied HLA-B-restricted ones. Public TCR beta signatures marked donors with CMV infection and the matching HLA.

Each CDR3 protein gets one entry after TCRdb re-called the reads with MiXCR. This sample has around 340,000 distinct CDR3 sequences, with under 35% found just once. V was pared by 3 bases and J by 2 bases, with 2 bases of the junction left unmatched. This CDR3 has 15 residues. Germline V gene lookup returns CDR1 SGHKS and CDR2 YYEKEE (reference sequence). Turning to this clonotype: Its specificity is unknown.

This rearrangement joins TRBV5-5 to TRBJ2-1; 10 nucleotides line up with TRBD1. This TCR derives from a human donor in good health (CMV status not recorded). Some clones in this sample may be carry-over from other donors' samples. Source: cultured PBMCs, taken from culture after CMV antigen stimulation. The CDR3 region is CASSWTGGPYNEQFF. DNA for the CDR3: TGTGCCAGCAGCTGGACAGGGGGACCCTACAATGAGCAGTTCTTC.